This T cell receptor beta chain was obtained from a study of cytomegalovirus exposure and HLA in healthy donors. Study-wide results and caveats: Reported performance of the classifier showed diagnosis of cytomegalovirus status with high specificity and sensitivity.

This clone has a handful of counts. Its antigen is undetermined. The donors were members of the validation cohort, which comprised roughly 120 subjects and was separate from the first cohort of 666 subjects. Data came from immunoSEQ multiplex PCR; TCRdb stores just in-frame clones and leaves some out. The data show roughly 60,000 clones, roughly 94% seen once. V was pared by 3 bases and J by 7 bases, with 10 bases between. From germline, CDR1 is SQVTM and CDR2 ANQGSEA. The CDR3 spans 12 residues. Sequenced material: PBMCs. The rearrangement joins TRBV29-1 to TRBJ2-1; D gene ambiguous. This clonotype was obtained from a young woman in good health and CMV-seropositive. The CDR3 DNA follows: TGCAGCGTTGATAGCCTACTTAATGAGCAGTTCTTC. Its translation: CSVDSLLNEQFF.